The 12 T cell receptor beta chains presented below share a single source sample, sequenced in a study of T cell responses to AZD1222 COVID-19 vaccine. The repertoire was sequenced with immunoSEQ multiplex PCR; TCRdb's copy has only in-frame clones and lacks some. This table holds 120,000 or so clones, 80% to 90% found once. The sequenced sample was peripheral blood, obtained on day 0 of MenACWY control vaccination. The source is an adult in good health.

V and J are TRBV5-6 and TRBJ2-7; D is perhaps TRBD2 (5 bases). The V end lost 5 bases, the J end lost 2 bases, and 20 bases lay between the germline ends. CDR1 is SGHDT and CDR2 is YYEEEE in the germline V gene. The CDR3 runs to 16 residues. The CDR3 region is CASRTHTTGNTYEQYF. In DNA form, the CDR3 reads TGTGCCAGCAGAACACATACCACGGGGAACACCTACGAGCAGTACTTC.

The chain links TRBV5-1 to TRBJ2-7; D perhaps matches TRBD1 (6 bases). Trimming left V 0 bases short and J 2 bases short, with 12 bases between. The CDR3 extends over 15 amino acids. Germline CDR1 SGHRS, CDR2 YFSETQ. CDR3 sequence (DNA): TGCGCCAGCAGCTTGGGTGGGACAAGAACCTACGAGCAGTACTTC. Protein sequence: CASSLGGTRTYEQYF.

The CDR3 is CASSLETGRNTEAFF. The CDR3 nucleotides read TGTGCCAGCAGTCTGGAAACGGGACGGAACACTGAAGCTTTCTTT. This chain connects TRBV2 to TRBJ1-1; weak D call: TRBD1 (5 bases). This CDR3 is 15 amino acids long. The germline V gene has CDR1 SNHLY and CDR2 FYNNEI. The V gene lost 5 bases and the J gene lost 1 base, with 14 bases spanning the gap.

This chain links TRBV29-1 with TRBJ1-2; 8 bases are shared with TRBD1. The germline gives CDR1 SQVTM, CDR2 ANQGSEA. Losses at the gene ends were 6 bases for V and 7 bases for J; bases not matched to a gene: 7. The CDR3 contains 12 residues. The CDR3 reads CSVDTGQGGYTF. CDR3 DNA sequence: TGCAGCGTCGACACCGGACAGGGTGGCTACACCTTC. Based on the CDR3 plus reference TRBV29-1 and TRBJ1-2, the full variable domain is SAVISQKPSRDICQRGTSLTIQCQVDSQVTMMFWYRQQPGQSLTLIATANQGSEATYESGFVIDKFPISRPNLTFSTLTVSNMSPEDSSIYLCSVDTGQGGYTFGSGTRLTVV.

The chain uses TRBV11-2 and TRBJ1-1; 11 nucleotides match TRBD1. The CDR3 contains 13 residues. Germline V gives CDR1 SGHAT, CDR2 FQNNGV. Trimming at V came to 6 bases and at J to 7 bases, leaving 4 bases not matched to a gene. The CDR3 is CASSWDRGIEAFF. Written as DNA, the CDR3 is TGTGCCAGCAGTTGGGACAGGGGGATTGAAGCTTTCTTT.

The J gene is TRBJ1-1, the V gene TRBV9; D call uncertain. Germline assignment: CDR1 SGDLS and CDR2 YYNGEE. Trimming pared 7 bases from V and 9 bases from J, leaving 13 bases between. CDR3 length: 11 residues. The CDR3 sequence is CASRTEGKAFF. The CDR3 DNA sequence: TGTGCCAGCCGCACGGAGGGTAAAGCTTTCTTT.

The chain joins TRBV6-1 to TRBJ2-7, with 8 bases lining up with TRBD2. This CDR3 is 18 amino acids long. From germline, CDR1 is MNHNS and CDR2 SASEGT. J gave up 1 base and V 3 bases, and 14 bases lay outside the gene matches. CDR3 nucleotides: TGTGCCAGCAGTGATGAGCGGTACCCTAGCGGGCAGTCCTACGAGCAGTACTTC. Residues: CASSDERYPSGQSYEQYF.

This clone was recorded once. The rearrangement links TRBV28 to TRBJ1-5; 9 nucleotides agree with TRBD1. The CDR3 covers 16 residues. Germline V gene lookup returns CDR1 MDHEN and CDR2 SYDVKM. V shed 4 bases, J shed 2 bases, and the junction held 6 bases outside the gene matches. The DNA for the CDR3 is TGTGCCAGCAGTTCGATAAGGACAGGGGGCAATCAGCCCCAGCATTTT. Its protein is CASSSIRTGGNQPQHF.

The chain employs TRBV4-1 and TRBJ1-4; 9 nucleotides agree with TRBD1. This CDR3 contains 17 residues. Germline V gene sequence: CDR1 MGHRA, CDR2 YSYEKL. V lost 1 base, J lost 8 bases, and 11 bases stayed unmatched. The CDR3, as DNA: TGCGCCAGCAGCCAAGGGGTAAGCGGACAGGGGAAAGAAAAACTGTTTTTT. Encoded protein: CASSQGVSGQGKEKLFF.

This rearrangement joins TRBV19 to TRBJ2-7; 7 positions agree with TRBD1. Germline values: CDR1 LNHDA, CDR2 SQIVND (reference sequence). The V and J ends lost 2 bases and 2 bases, in that order; junction bases with no gene match: 12. The length of the CDR3 is 17 residues. The CDR3 region has the DNA TGTGCCAGTAGTATAACCCGGGACAGCTTCCAACCCTACGAGCAGTACTTC. As protein: CASSITRDSFQPYEQYF.

This clone has just a few counts. The rearrangement uses TRBV2 and TRBJ2-7; no clear D gene. CDR3 length: 15 amino acids. V was cut by 2 bases and J by 0 bases, with 11 bases left in between. Per the germline V gene, CDR1 is SNHLY and CDR2 is FYNNEI. The CDR3 sequence is CASSERSTLSYEQYF. The DNA of the CDR3 is TGTGCCAGCAGTGAAAGAAGCACCCTCTCCTACGAGCAGTACTTC.

This sequence joins TRBV6-4 and TRBJ2-1, with 10 nucleotides matching TRBD2. V gave up 4 bases and J gave up 3 bases; unmatched junction bases: 6. Germline V CDR1 and CDR2: MRHNA, SNTAGT. There are 16 residues in the CDR3. The CDR3 here is CASSALASGGYNEQFF. Here the CDR3 DNA reads TGTGCCAGCAGTGCCCTGGCTAGCGGGGGCTACAATGAGCAGTTCTTC.